Below are 2 T cell receptor beta chains sequenced from a single sample in a study of T-cell memory formation after mild COVID-19. MiXCR was run by TCRdb on the 5' RACE reads, yielding one entry per CDR3 protein. The sample lists hundreds of thousands of distinct CDR3 sequences; 18% were seen once. Sequencing was done on a sample of PBMCs or a T cell subset sorted from them (not recorded which). These receptors were taken from an adult woman who had mild COVID-19 (a few samples of this study predate the infection). Cell type and time point are not known.

This chain connects TRBV11-1 to TRBJ2-7; D remains ambiguous. The CDR3 length is 14 residues. V was shortened by 1 base and J by 2 bases, with 9 bases between the two germline ends. The V gene's germline CDR1 is SGHAT and CDR2 FQDESV (reference sequence). CDR3 sequence: CASSLDNIAYEQYF. The CDR3 DNA reads as TGTGCCAGCAGCTTAGATAACATCGCCTACGAGCAGTACTTC.

The table lists this clonotype with a few counts. The gene calls are TRBV18 and TRBJ2-5, with D perhaps matching TRBD1 or TRBD2 (5 bases each). Germline values: CDR1 KGHSH, CDR2 LQKENI. Trimming took 6 bases from V and 2 from J, leaving 10 bases between them. The CDR3 extends over 13 amino acids. The CDR3 sequence: CASSGAAQETQYF. DNA of the CDR3: TGTGCCAGCTCCGGGGCGGCGCAAGAGACCCAGTACTTC.